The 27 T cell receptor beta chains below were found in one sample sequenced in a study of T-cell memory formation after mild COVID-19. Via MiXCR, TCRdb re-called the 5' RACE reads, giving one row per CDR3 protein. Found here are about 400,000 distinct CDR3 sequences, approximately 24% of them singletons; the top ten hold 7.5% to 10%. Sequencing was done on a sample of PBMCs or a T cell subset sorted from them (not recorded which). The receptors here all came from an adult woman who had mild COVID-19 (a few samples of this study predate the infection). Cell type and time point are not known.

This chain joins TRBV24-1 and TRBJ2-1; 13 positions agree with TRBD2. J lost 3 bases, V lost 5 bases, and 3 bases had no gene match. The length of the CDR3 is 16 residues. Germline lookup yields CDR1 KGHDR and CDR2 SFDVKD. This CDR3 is CATSGTSGSLYNEQFF. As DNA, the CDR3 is TGTGCCACCAGTGGGACTAGCGGGAGTCTCTACAATGAGCAGTTCTTC.

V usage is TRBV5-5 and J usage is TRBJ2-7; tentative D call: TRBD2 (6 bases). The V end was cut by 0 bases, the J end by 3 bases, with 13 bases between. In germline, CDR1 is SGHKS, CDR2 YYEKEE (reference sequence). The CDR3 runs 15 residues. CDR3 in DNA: TGTGCCAGCAGCTTGGCCTCGGGAGAGAGCTACGAGCAGTACTTC. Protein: CASSLASGESYEQYF.

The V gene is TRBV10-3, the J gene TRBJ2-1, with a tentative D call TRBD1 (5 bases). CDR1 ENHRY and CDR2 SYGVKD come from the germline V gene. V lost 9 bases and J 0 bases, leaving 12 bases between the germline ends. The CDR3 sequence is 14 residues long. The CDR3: CAIEADSSYNEQFF. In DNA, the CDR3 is TGTGCCATTGAAGCCGACAGCTCCTACAATGAGCAGTTCTTC.

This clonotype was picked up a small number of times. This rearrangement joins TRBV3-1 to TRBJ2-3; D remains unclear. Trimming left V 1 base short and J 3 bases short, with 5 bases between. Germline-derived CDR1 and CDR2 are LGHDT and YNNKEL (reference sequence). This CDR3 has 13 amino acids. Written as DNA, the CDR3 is TGTGCCAGCAGCCAAGTGTTGACAGATACGCAGTATTTT. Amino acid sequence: CASSQVLTDTQYF.

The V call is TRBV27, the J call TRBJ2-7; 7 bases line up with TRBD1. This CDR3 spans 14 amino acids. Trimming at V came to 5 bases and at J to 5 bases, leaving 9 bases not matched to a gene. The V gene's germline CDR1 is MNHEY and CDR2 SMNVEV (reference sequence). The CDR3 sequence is CASSPIDRDHEQYF. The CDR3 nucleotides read TGTGCCAGCAGTCCCATAGACAGGGACCACGAGCAGTACTTC.

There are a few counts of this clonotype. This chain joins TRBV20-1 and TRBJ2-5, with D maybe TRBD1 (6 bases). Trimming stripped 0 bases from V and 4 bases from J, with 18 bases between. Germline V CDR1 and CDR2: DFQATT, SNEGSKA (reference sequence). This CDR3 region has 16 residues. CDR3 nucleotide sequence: TGCAGTGCTAGAGATAAGGCAGGGGTCCTCCTAGAGACCCAGTACTTC. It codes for CSARDKAGVLLETQYF.

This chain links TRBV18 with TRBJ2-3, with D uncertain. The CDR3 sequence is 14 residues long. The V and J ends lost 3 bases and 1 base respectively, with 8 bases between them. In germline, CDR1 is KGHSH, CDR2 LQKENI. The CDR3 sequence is CASSPKTGTDTQYF. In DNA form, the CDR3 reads TGTGCCAGCTCACCGAAGACTGGCACAGATACGCAGTATTTT.

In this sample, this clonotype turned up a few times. CDR3 protein: CAISESLGSGRTYEQYF. Written as DNA, the CDR3 is TGTGCCATCAGTGAGTCGTTGGGAAGCGGGAGAACGTACGAGCAGTACTTC. The chain couples TRBV10-3 to TRBJ2-7; 8 bases align to TRBD2. Germline V gene sequence: CDR1 ENHRY, CDR2 SYGVKD. The CDR3 length is 17 residues. J was trimmed by 4 bases and V by 0 bases; bases with no gene match: 11.

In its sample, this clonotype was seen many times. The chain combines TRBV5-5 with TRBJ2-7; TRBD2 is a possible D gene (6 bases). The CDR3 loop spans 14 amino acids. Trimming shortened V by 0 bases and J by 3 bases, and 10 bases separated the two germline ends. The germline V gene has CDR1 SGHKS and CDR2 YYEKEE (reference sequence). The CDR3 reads CASSLAGDDYEQYF. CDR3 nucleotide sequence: TGTGCCAGCAGCTTGGCGGGGGACGACTACGAGCAGTACTTC.

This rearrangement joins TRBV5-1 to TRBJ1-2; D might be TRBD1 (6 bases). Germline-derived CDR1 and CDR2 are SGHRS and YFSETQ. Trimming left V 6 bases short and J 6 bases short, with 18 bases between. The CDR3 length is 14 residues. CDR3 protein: CASTKPGTSNGYTF. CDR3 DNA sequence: TGCGCCAGCACCAAACCAGGGACATCCAATGGCTACACCTTC.

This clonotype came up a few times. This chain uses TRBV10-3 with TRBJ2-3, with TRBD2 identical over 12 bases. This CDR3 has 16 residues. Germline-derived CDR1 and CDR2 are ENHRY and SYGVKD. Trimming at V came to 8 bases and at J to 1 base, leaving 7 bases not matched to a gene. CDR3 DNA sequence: TGTGCCATCGCTACTAGCGGGGGGCCCCGCACAGATACGCAGTATTTT. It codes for CAIATSGGPRTDTQYF.

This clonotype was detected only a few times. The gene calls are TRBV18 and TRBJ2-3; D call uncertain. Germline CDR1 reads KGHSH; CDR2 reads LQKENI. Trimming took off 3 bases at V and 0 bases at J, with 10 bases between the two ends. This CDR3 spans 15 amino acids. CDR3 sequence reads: CASSPAPRSTDTQYF. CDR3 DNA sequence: TGTGCCAGCTCACCCGCTCCCCGCAGCACAGATACGCAGTATTTT.

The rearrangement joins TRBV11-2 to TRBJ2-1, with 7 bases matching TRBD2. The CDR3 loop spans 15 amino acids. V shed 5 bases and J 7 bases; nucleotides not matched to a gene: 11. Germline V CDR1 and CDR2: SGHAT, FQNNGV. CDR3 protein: CASSHSAGEKNEQFF. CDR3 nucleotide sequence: TGTGCCAGCAGCCATTCTGCGGGAGAGAAAAATGAGCAGTTCTTC. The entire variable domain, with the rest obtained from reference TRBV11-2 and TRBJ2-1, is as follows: EAGVAQSPRYKIIEKRQSVAFWCNPISGHATLYWYQQILGQGPKLLIQFQNNGVVDDSQLPKDRFSAERLKGVDSTLKIQPAKLEDSAVYLCASSHSAGEKNEQFFGPGTRLTVL.

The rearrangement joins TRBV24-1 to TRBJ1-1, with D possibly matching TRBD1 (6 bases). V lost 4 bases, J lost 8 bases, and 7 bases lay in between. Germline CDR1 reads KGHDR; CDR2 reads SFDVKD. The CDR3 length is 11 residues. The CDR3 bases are TGTGCCACCAGTGAAGGGACAGAAGCTTTCTTT. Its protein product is CATSEGTEAFF.

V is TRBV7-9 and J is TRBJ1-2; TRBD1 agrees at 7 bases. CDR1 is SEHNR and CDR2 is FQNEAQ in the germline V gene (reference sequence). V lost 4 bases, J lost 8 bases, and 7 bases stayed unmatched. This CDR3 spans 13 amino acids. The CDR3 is CASSYRQGNGYTF. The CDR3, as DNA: TGTGCCAGCAGCTATAGACAGGGTAACGGCTACACCTTC.

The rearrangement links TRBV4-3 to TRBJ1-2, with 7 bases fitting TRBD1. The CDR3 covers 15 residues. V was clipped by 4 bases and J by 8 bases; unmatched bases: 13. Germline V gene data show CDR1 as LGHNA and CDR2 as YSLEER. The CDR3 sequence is CASSLDRDPFGGYTF. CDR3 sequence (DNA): TGCGCCAGCAGCCTCGACAGGGACCCTTTTGGCGGCTACACCTTC.

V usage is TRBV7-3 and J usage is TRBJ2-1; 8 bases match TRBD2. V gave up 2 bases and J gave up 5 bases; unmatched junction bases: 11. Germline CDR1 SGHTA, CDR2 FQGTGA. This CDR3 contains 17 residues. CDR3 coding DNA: TGTGCCAGCAGCTTACATGGACTAGCCAGCGGGGACAATGAGCAGTTCTTC. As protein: CASSLHGLASGDNEQFF.

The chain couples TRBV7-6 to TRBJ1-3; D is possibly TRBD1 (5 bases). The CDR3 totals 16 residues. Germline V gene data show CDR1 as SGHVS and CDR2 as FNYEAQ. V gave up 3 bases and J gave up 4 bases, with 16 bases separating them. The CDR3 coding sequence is TGTGCCAGCAGCTTGACTTCAGGGCCCAAGGGAAACACCATATATTTT. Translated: CASSLTSGPKGNTIYF.

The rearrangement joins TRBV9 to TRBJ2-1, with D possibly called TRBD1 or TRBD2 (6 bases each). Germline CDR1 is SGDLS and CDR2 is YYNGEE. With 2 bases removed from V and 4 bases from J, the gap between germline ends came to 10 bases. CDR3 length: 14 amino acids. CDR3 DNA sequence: TGTGCCAGCAGCGTGGAGGGGGGATACAATGAGCAGTTCTTC. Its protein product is CASSVEGGYNEQFF.

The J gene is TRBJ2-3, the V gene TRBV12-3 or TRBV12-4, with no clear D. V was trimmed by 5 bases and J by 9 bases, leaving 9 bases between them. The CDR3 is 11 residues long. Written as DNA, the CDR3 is TGTGCCAGCAGTCCGACGACCACGCAGTATTTT. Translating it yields CASSPTTTQYF.

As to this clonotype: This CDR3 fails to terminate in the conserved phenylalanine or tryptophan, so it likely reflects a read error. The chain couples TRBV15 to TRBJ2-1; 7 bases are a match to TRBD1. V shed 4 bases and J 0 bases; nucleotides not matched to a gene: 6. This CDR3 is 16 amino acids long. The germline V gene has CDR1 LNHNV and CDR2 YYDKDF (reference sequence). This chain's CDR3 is CATSNPGGDSYNEQFL. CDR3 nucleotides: TGTGCCACCAGCAACCCAGGGGGTGACTCCTACAATGAGCAGTTCTTA.

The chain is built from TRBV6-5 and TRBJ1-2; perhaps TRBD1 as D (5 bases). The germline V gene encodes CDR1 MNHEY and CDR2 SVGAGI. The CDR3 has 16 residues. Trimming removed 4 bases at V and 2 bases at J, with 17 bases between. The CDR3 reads CASSSPPGLLNYGYTF. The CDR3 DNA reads TGTGCCAGCAGTTCACCTCCGGGACTCCTGAACTATGGCTACACCTTC.

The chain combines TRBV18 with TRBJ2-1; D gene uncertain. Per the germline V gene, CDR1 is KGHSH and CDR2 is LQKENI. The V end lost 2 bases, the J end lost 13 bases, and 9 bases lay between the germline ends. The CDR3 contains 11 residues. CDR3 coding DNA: TGTGCCAGCTCACCAGATCATCATCAGTTCTTC. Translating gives CASSPDHHQFF.

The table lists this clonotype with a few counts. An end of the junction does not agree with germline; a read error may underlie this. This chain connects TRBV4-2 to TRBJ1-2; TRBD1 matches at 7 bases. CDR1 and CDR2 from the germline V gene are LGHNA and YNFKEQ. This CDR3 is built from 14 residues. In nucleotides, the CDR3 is TGTGCCAGCAGCCAAGACATGGACAGGCCGATCACCTACTTC. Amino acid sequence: CASSQDMDRPITYF.

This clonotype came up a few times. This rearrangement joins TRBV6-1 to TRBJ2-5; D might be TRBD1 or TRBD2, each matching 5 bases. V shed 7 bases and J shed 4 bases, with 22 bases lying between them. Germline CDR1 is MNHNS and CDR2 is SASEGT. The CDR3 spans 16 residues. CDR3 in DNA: TGTGCCAGCATCCGGGGCGCTGGGGGAGTCGGAGAGACCCAGTACTTC. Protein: CASIRGAGGVGETQYF.

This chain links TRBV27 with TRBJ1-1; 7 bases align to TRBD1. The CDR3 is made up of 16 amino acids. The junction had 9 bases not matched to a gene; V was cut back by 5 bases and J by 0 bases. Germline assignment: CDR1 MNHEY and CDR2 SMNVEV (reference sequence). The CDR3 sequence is CASSPRKGGLNTEAFF. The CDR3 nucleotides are TGTGCCAGCAGTCCACGGAAAGGGGGCTTGAACACTGAAGCTTTCTTT.

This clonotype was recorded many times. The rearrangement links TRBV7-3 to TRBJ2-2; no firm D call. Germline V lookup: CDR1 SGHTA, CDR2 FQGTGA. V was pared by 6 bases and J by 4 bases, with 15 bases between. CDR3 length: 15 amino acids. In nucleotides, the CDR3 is TGTGCCAGCAGGAAAATCGGTTCAGTCACCGGGGAGCTGTTTTTT. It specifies CASRKIGSVTGELFF.